This record looks at one TCR beta chain sequence and its context. Its specificity is not known. The sample belongs to a study of radiation and T cells in renal cell carcinoma. Study-wide findings and caveats: Top tumor clonotypes rose in blood 2 weeks post-radiation, then contracted.

The CDR3 sequence is 16 residues long. TCRdb's table, derived via immunoSEQ multiplex PCR, lists solely in-frame clones and lacks some. The sample lists under 35,000 clones, 81% seen once, with roughly 30% in the top ten. Indicated time point: blood 4 weeks post-SBRT, at nephrectomy. Treatment specified: 15 Gy SBRT to primary tumor, nephrectomy 4 weeks later. Nephrectomy followed 15 Gy stereotactic body radiation by 4 weeks. The sample consisted of blood, taken from a patient whose treatment included radiotherapy and nephrectomy. This sequence joins TRBV21-1 and TRBJ2-7; the table names TRBD1, a call not compared with the DNA. TRBV21-1 is deemed a pseudogene. The TCR sequence derives from a man in his sixties with renal cell carcinoma. The CDR3 bases are TGTGCCAGCAGCAAAAGGGGGACATCCTGGGGCTACGAGCAGTACTTC. Translated: CASSKRGTSWGYEQYF.